This T cell receptor beta chain was retrieved from a study of blood T cell repertoires in COVID-19. Per the study methods: Using reference gene primer amplification, nucleated cell counts were estimated. Some clones are missing from TCRdb's copy, which holds only in-frame ones; the method was immunoSEQ multiplex PCR. The V and J calls and clone size were taken over from that table, and D and trimming were inferred from the DNA. The data contain about 190,000 clones, 84% of them singletons. Trimming cost V 2 bases and J 8 bases, with 11 bases left between them. This CDR3 spans 14 amino acids. CDR1 is SGHTS, CDR2 YDEGEE, per germline.

This chain joins TRBV5-8 and TRBJ1-6; D gene unclear. This TCR derives from a woman aged 65 to 85 with active or convalescent COVID-19. Sequenced input: peripheral blood. The CDR3 DNA reads as TGTGCCAGCAGCTTATGGCAGGTGGATTCACCCCTCCACTTT. This encodes CASSLWQVDSPLHF.